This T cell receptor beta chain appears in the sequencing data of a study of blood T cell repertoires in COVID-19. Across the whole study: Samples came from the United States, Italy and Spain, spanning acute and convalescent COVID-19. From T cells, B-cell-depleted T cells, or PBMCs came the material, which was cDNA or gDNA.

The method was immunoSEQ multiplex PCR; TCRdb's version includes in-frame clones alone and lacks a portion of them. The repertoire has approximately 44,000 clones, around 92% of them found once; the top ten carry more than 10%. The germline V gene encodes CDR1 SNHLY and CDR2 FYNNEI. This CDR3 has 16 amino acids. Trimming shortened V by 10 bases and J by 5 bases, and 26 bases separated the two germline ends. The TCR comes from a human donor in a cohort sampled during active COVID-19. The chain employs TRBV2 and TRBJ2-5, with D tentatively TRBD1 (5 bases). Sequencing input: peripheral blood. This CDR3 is CATERRYRKDGETQYF. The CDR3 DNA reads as TGTGCCACCGAGAGACGATACAGGAAAGATGGGGAGACCCAGTACTTC.